The 2 T cell receptor beta chains below come from one sample, sequenced in a study of OX40 agonist ivuxolimab in advanced cancers. TCRdb keeps only in-frame clones here, not all; method: immunoSEQ multiplex PCR. Here the sample spans 20,000 to 25,000 clones, over 65% being singletons. The specimen comprised CD4+ or CD8+ T cells sorted from blood, sampled in a trial of the OX40 agonist ivuxolimab. These receptors all come from an adult with an advanced solid tumor such as melanoma, head and neck, liver or kidney cancer.

The V gene is TRBV5-1, the J gene TRBJ1-1; a weak D match, TRBD1 (6 bases). The CDR3 loop spans 15 amino acids. Germline loops: CDR1 SGHRS, CDR2 YFSETQ. Trimming took off 1 base at V and 10 bases at J, with 20 bases between the two ends. CDR3 residues: CASSLIQVEGGGAFF. CDR3 nucleotides: TGCGCCAGCAGCTTGATTCAGGTAGAGGGGGGAGGAGCTTTCTTT.

This clone has just one count. The chain employs TRBV19 and TRBJ2-1; tentative D call: TRBD2 (5 bases). Germline V gene sequence: CDR1 LNHDA, CDR2 SQIVND (reference sequence). The CDR3 covers 16 residues. V was clipped by 1 base and J by 2 bases, with 12 bases between them. CDR3 DNA sequence: TGTGCCAGTAGTATAGCGGGGTACGGTGCCTACAATGAGCAGTTCTTC. Residues: CASSIAGYGAYNEQFF.